This T cell receptor (beta chain) was documented in a study of control samples from healthy donors and cancer patients. Trimming removed 3 bases from V and 5 bases from J, with 13 bases in between. The CDR3 has 14 residues. Germline V gene sequence: CDR1 GTSNPN, CDR2 SVGIG (reference sequence). Sequenced by immunoSEQ multiplex PCR; TCRdb stores in-frame clones only, minus some. This table holds about 150,000 clones, about 94% found once. This chain links TRBV30 with TRBJ1-4; weak D call: TRBD1 (6 bases). The TCR comes from a man in his forties in good health. Input material: blood. The CDR3 DNA follows: TGTGCCTGGAGATCTACAGGGCGGAATGAAAAACTGTTTTTT. Translating it yields CAWRSTGRNEKLFF.